This passage covers 18 T cell receptor beta chains from one sample sequenced in a study of brain metastases from non-small cell lung cancer. The data were produced by immunoSEQ multiplex PCR, yet TCRdb's version contains in-frame clones alone and is incomplete. This table holds approximately 2,700 clones, roughly four fifths found once. Material for sequencing was primary lung tumor tissue. The receptors originated from a donor aged 40 or older with non-small cell lung cancer.

The chain uses TRBV19 and TRBJ2-7; D may be TRBD1 or TRBD2 (5 bases each). Germline values: CDR1 LNHDA, CDR2 SQIVND (reference sequence). Trimming took 0 bases from V and 3 from J, leaving 18 bases between them. The CDR3 is 17 amino acids. CDR3 amino acids: CASSIESGGGGYYEQYF. CDR3 nucleotide sequence: TGTGCCAGTAGTATAGAGTCCGGTGGTGGGGGATACTACGAGCAGTACTTC.

This sequence joins TRBV6-5 and TRBJ2-7; maybe TRBD2 (6 bases). V lost 8 bases, J lost 2 bases, and 13 bases lay in between. Per the germline V gene, CDR1 is MNHEY and CDR2 is SVGAGI. The CDR3 totals 13 residues. CDR3 sequence (DNA): TGTGCCAGCGGAGGGCACCGAACCTACGAGCAGTACTTC. It is translated as CASGGHRTYEQYF.

V gene TRBV7-3 combines with J gene TRBJ2-1; D is uncertain. The CDR3 covers 11 residues. The germline gives CDR1 SGHTA, CDR2 FQGTGA. V was cut by 2 bases and J by 11 bases, with 7 bases left in between. The CDR3 DNA reads TGTGCCAGCAGCTTAGGGAACCAGCAGTTCTTC. This sequence encodes CASSLGNQQFF.

This clone was seen a handful of times. V usage is TRBV9 and J usage is TRBJ2-3, with TRBD2 matching 10 bases. The CDR3 sequence is 18 residues long. Germline CDR1 is SGDLS and CDR2 is YYNGEE. Trimming at V came to 4 bases and at J to 2 bases, leaving 13 bases not matched to a gene. CDR3 sequence (DNA): TGTGCCAGCAGCATGGGGCCGGGACTAGCGAGGGACACAGATACGCAGTATTTT. Protein sequence: CASSMGPGLARDTDTQYF.

V is TRBV4-1 and J is TRBJ2-2, with D perhaps TRBD2 (5 bases). The CDR3 loop spans 15 amino acids. Trimming removed 6 bases from V and 2 bases from J, with 13 bases in between. CDR1 and CDR2 from the germline V gene are MGHRA and YSYEKL. The CDR3 sequence: CASRITGINTGELFF. CDR3 nucleotides: TGCGCCAGCAGAATCACCGGGATTAACACCGGGGAGCTGTTTTTT.

Concerning this clone: Germline is not matched at one junction end, which may reflect a read error. The same CDR3 can be traced to other DNA sequences in this sample. This chain connects TRBV5-1 to TRBJ2-3; no clear D. This CDR3 spans 15 amino acids. CDR1 is SGHRS and CDR2 is YFSETQ in the germline V gene. This chain's CDR3 is CASSLVTSSTDTQYF. Written as DNA, the CDR3 is TGCGCTAGCAGCCTAGTAACTTCTAGCACAGATACGCAGTATTTT.

The gene calls are TRBV7-9 and TRBJ2-1, with a tentative D call TRBD1 (5 bases). CDR3 length: 14 amino acids. V was clipped by 5 bases and J by 6 bases, with 14 bases between them. Germline CDR1 SEHNR, CDR2 FQNEAQ (reference sequence). The CDR3 DNA is TGTGCCAGCAGCCAACTACAGGTTCTCAATGAGCAGTTCTTC. Protein sequence: CASSQLQVLNEQFF.

In its sample, this clone was seen once. The chain carries TRBV2 and TRBJ2-3, with TRBD2 matching 7 bases. Trimming removed 8 bases from V and 4 bases from J; junction bases left unmatched: 6. Germline V CDR1 and CDR2: SNHLY, FYNNEI. The CDR3 is 13 residues long. This CDR3 reads CASDGGRADTQYF. CDR3 coding DNA: TGTGCCAGCGACGGGGGGAGGGCAGATACGCAGTATTTT.

Of note for this clone: The same CDR3 is also encoded by other DNA sequences in this sample. V and J are TRBV7-2 and TRBJ2-7, with 8 bases identical to TRBD2. The CDR3 totals 15 residues. The ends lost 3 bases at V and 4 bases at J; junction bases unmatched: 8. CDR1 is SGHTA, CDR2 FQGNSA, per germline. CDR3 region: CASSFVGGGIYEQYF. In nucleotides, the CDR3 is TGTGCCAGCAGCTTTGTTGGCGGGGGGATTTACGAGCAGTACTTC.

The V call is TRBV2, the J call TRBJ2-5; D ambiguous. V was cut by 11 bases and J by 5 bases, with 18 bases left in between. CDR3 size: 13 residues. Germline-derived CDR1 and CDR2 are SNHLY and FYNNEI. The CDR3 region is CAAPPSGRETQYF. As DNA, the CDR3 is TGTGCCGCCCCTCCCTCCGGGCGGGAGACCCAGTACTTC.

The chain employs TRBV28 and TRBJ2-5; TRBD2 is a possible D gene (6 bases). Germline CDR1 is MDHEN and CDR2 is SYDVKM. Trimming took off 5 bases at V and 6 bases at J, with 13 bases between the two ends. The CDR3 length is 13 residues. The CDR3 DNA sequence: TGTGCCAGCAGTCCGGGGGATGGAAAGACCCAGTACTTC. Translating it yields CASSPGDGKTQYF.

The chain has TRBV29-1 and TRBJ1-2; D call uncertain. This CDR3 contains 11 residues. Germline CDR1 reads SQVTM; CDR2 reads ANQGSEA. The DNA of the CDR3 is TGCACAGCAGGAGCTAACTATGGCTACACCTTC. It codes for CTAGANYGYTF.

The chain combines TRBV11-3 with TRBJ2-3; no clear D. There are 12 residues in the CDR3. Germline CDR1 is SGHNT and CDR2 is YENEEA. V dropped 5 bases and J dropped 4 bases, with 7 bases sitting between them. The CDR3 DNA is TGTGCCAGCAGCCCGAGCCCAGATACGCAGTATTTT. This codes for CASSPSPDTQYF.

V gene TRBV18 combines with J gene TRBJ2-5; D is unclear. CDR1 and CDR2 (germline): KGHSH, LQKENI. Trimming took 2 bases from V and 4 from J, leaving 20 bases between them. The length of the CDR3 is 17 residues. This CDR3 is CASSPTRAGVETETQYF. The CDR3 DNA reads TGTGCCAGCTCACCAACCCGGGCTGGGGTTGAAACAGAGACCCAGTACTTC.

V gene TRBV7-9 combines with J gene TRBJ2-1, with 9 bases aligning to TRBD1. The germline V gene encodes CDR1 SEHNR and CDR2 FQNEAQ (reference sequence). There are 17 residues in the CDR3. With V trimmed by 1 base and J by 4 bases, 8 bases remained unmatched. The CDR3 spells CASSLVTGQGQYNEQFF. DNA for the CDR3: TGTGCCAGCAGCTTAGTTACGGGACAGGGACAATACAATGAGCAGTTCTTC.

The CDR3 nucleotides read TGTGCCAGCAGCCCCCAGGCTAGCGGGGGGGCCAGCGAGCAGTACTTC. Encoded protein: CASSPQASGGASEQYF. The rearrangement joins TRBV7-2 to TRBJ2-7, with 12 bases that match TRBD2. The length of the CDR3 is 16 residues. Germline-derived CDR1 and CDR2 are SGHTA and FQGNSA. Losses at the gene ends were 5 bases for V and 6 bases for J; bases not matched to a gene: 11.

V usage is TRBV4-2 and J usage is TRBJ2-1; no clear D. Germline loops: CDR1 LGHNA, CDR2 YNFKEQ. This CDR3 is 14 amino acids long. Trimming stripped 3 bases from V and 6 bases from J, with 12 bases between. CDR3 in amino acids: CASSQDLLVNEQFF. Written as DNA, the CDR3 is TGTGCCAGCAGCCAGGACCTTTTGGTCAATGAGCAGTTCTTC.

CDR3 in amino acids: CASSRFRGQVDPLHF. Written as DNA, the CDR3 is TGTGCCAGCAGCCGATTTAGGGGACAGGTCGACCCCCTCCACTTT. The chain carries TRBV3-1 (or the pseudogene TRBV3-2) and TRBJ1-6; TRBD1 matches 8 bases. The germline CDR1 and CDR2 sequences are LGHDT and YNNKEL (reference sequence). The CDR3 loop spans 15 amino acids. J gave up 13 bases and V 4 bases, and 12 bases lay outside the gene matches.